This T cell receptor beta chain came from a study of T cell responses to AZD1222 COVID-19 vaccine. V trimming: 6 bases; J trimming: 13 bases; junction bases outside the gene matches: 13. Germline V gene sequence: CDR1 MDHEN, CDR2 SYDVKM. The CDR3 is 13 amino acids. Data came from immunoSEQ multiplex PCR; TCRdb stores just in-frame clones and leaves some out. The repertoire consists of 82,000 or so clones, with approximately 90% occurring once and the leading ten covering roughly 5.6%. The sample was peripheral blood, taken on day 0 of AZD1222 vaccination. This clonotype was sampled from an adult in good health. The chain combines TRBV28 with TRBJ1-2; TRBD1 aligns across 8 bases. CDR3 residues: CASSIIGQGRGTF. CDR3 DNA sequence: TGTGCCAGCAGCATCATTGGACAGGGCCGGGGCACCTTC.